Below are 9 T cell receptor beta chains sequenced from a single sample in a study of CD8 T cells in ankylosing spondylitis. TCRdb reprocessed the 5' RACE reads via MiXCR and lists one record per CDR3 protein. The sample yields 200,000 or so distinct CDR3 sequences, roughly 13% seen once. The sample consisted of blood, either unsorted or a sorted T cell fraction (not recorded which). The origin of the receptors is a female donor with ankylosing spondylitis or in good health (not recorded which).

This clonotype was counted many times. The chain joins TRBV5-1 to TRBJ2-1; 10 bases align to TRBD2. The CDR3 loop spans 18 amino acids. V trimming: 0 bases; J trimming: 4 bases; junction bases outside the gene matches: 10. Germline assignment: CDR1 SGHRS and CDR2 YFSETQ. CDR3 nucleotide sequence: TGCGCCAGCAGCTTGGCTCTACATCGGACTAGCGGTTACAATGAGCAGTTCTTC. Its protein is CASSLALHRTSGYNEQFF.

Comment on this clonotype: A much larger clonotype is one base distant, so this may be a read error. The chain employs TRBV3-1 and TRBJ2-1, with TRBD1 as a possible D gene (6 bases). The CDR3 loop spans 12 amino acids. CDR1 and CDR2 from the germline V gene are LGHDT and YNNKEL (reference sequence). The CDR3 protein is CTSSYNRDTLLF. The CDR3 nucleotides read TGTACCAGCAGCTACAACCGGGACACCCTTCTCTTC.

The chain is built from TRBV20-1 and TRBJ2-1; TRBD2 matches 13 bases. Trimming removed 7 bases from V and 12 bases from J; junction bases left unmatched: 12. This CDR3 region has 14 residues. Germline CDR1 reads DFQATT; CDR2 reads SNEGSKA (reference sequence). Here the CDR3 reads CSGVGGTSGKGQFF. CDR3 nucleotide sequence: TGCAGTGGCGTAGGCGGGACTAGCGGGAAGGGGCAGTTCTTC.

This clonotype was seen ten or more times. The chain couples TRBV2 to TRBJ1-4; maybe TRBD1 (5 bases). Per germline, CDR1 SNHLY and CDR2 FYNNEI. Trimming cost V 1 base and J 10 bases, with 10 bases left between them. The CDR3 runs 13 residues. The CDR3 spells CASSEDRTGKLFF. The DNA of the CDR3 is TGTGCCAGCAGTGAAGACAGGACCGGAAAACTGTTTTTT.

The table lists this clonotype with many counts. The chain is built from TRBV5-1 and TRBJ2-7; D gene unclear. Germline values: CDR1 SGHRS, CDR2 YFSETQ. The germline V and J ends were trimmed by 2 bases and 6 bases, with 15 bases remaining between them. The CDR3 spans 14 residues. The CDR3 spells CASSFWEGSGEQYF. The CDR3 DNA is TGCGCCAGCAGCTTCTGGGAAGGCTCGGGCGAGCAGTACTTC.

On this clonotype itself: A much bigger clone sits one base away, suggesting this may be a read error. The chain links TRBV4-3 to TRBJ2-2; no definite D call. The germline CDR1 and CDR2 sequences are LGHNA and YSLEER. The CDR3 contains 13 residues. The chain's CDR3 is CAGSQARSGELFF. For the CDR3, the DNA is TGCGCCGGCAGCCAAGCTAGATCCGGGGAGCTGTTTTTT.

This clonotype was counted at least ten times. This chain uses TRBV10-3 with TRBJ1-1, with TRBD1 matching 7 bases. There are 13 residues in the CDR3. With V trimmed by 6 bases and J by 8 bases, 9 bases remained unmatched. The germline gives CDR1 ENHRY, CDR2 SYGVKD. The CDR3, as DNA: TGTGCCATCAGGCCCACGACGACAGGGGAAGCTTTCTTT. Translating gives CAIRPTTTGEAFF.

There are many counts of this clonotype. The V gene is TRBV20-1, the J gene TRBJ2-3; D tentatively fits TRBD1 or TRBD2 (5 bases each). V lost 5 bases and J 6 bases, leaving 15 bases between the germline ends. The germline gives CDR1 DFQATT, CDR2 SNEGSKA (reference sequence). This CDR3 is built from 13 residues. CDR3 loop: CSAPPLAGDTQYF. Written as DNA, the CDR3 is TGCAGTGCTCCACCCCTAGCAGGGGATACGCAGTATTTT.

This clonotype was detected many times. Mismatch with germline at one junction end may stem from a read error. The chain employs TRBV20-1 and TRBJ2-7, with unresolved D. The germline gives CDR1 DFQATT, CDR2 SNEGSKA (reference sequence). The CDR3 runs 13 residues. The CDR3 sequence: CSAGDWVDYEQYF. The CDR3 DNA follows: TGCAGTGCTGGAGACTGGGTCGACTACGAGCAGTACTTC.